The 16 T cell receptor beta chains reported below all come from one sample, sequenced in a study of T-cell memory formation after mild COVID-19. TCRdb fed the 5' RACE reads into MiXCR, producing one record per CDR3 protein. The sample comprises about 430,000 distinct CDR3 sequences, around 17% of which are singletons, and roughly 21% rests with the top ten. The material sequenced was PBMCs or a T cell subset sorted from them (not recorded which). These receptors were taken from a man between 18 and 29 years old who had mild COVID-19 (a few samples of this study predate the infection). Cell type and time point are not known.

This clonotype was seen many times. The rearrangement links TRBV7-2 to TRBJ2-1; no firm D call. Germline V gives CDR1 SGHTA, CDR2 FQGNSA. V lost 5 bases and J lost 5, with 10 bases in between. The CDR3 is 13 amino acids. CDR3 nucleotides: TGTGCCAGCAGCCCCCGGAACGACAATGAGCAGTTCTTC. Translated, it gives CASSPRNDNEQFF.

CDR3 bases: TGTGCCAGCAGGGAGGGGAGCGCGGAGACCCAGTACTTC. Translation gives CASREGSAETQYF. The chain combines TRBV5-5 with TRBJ2-5, with D possibly TRBD2 on 6 matching bases. The germline CDR1 and CDR2 sequences are SGHKS and YYEKEE (reference sequence). Trimming pared 5 bases from V and 5 bases from J, leaving 13 bases between. The CDR3 runs to 13 residues.

This chain connects TRBV29-1 to TRBJ1-2, with D possibly being TRBD1 (5 bases). V lost 3 bases to trimming and J lost 4 bases, with 18 bases between them. Germline V gene lookup returns CDR1 SQVTM and CDR2 ANQGSEA. This CDR3 comprises 15 residues. The CDR3 region is CSVDIGADSLYGYTF. The CDR3 bases are TGCAGCGTTGACATAGGGGCTGATTCCCTCTATGGCTACACCTTC.

The J gene is TRBJ1-5, the V gene TRBV18; D is unresolved. Looked up from germline, CDR1 is KGHSH and CDR2 is LQKENI. The CDR3 consists of 15 residues. Trimming stripped 2 bases from V and 0 bases from J, with 8 bases between. CDR3 bases: TGTGCCAGCTCACCATACGTAGATAGCAATCAGCCCCAGCATTTT. Amino acids: CASSPYVDSNQPQHF.

V and J are TRBV28 and TRBJ2-1, with D uncertain. The V gene's germline CDR1 is MDHEN and CDR2 SYDVKM. CDR3 length equals 16 residues. Trimming pared 0 bases from V and 4 bases from J, leaving 13 bases between. The CDR3 nucleotides are TGTGCCAGCAGTTTATGGGCAGAAACAATATACAATGAGCAGTTCTTC. It translates to CASSLWAETIYNEQFF.

The V call is TRBV6-5, the J call TRBJ1-6; D not resolved. The germline V gene encodes CDR1 MNHEY and CDR2 SVGAGI. Trimming removed 2 bases at V and 3 bases at J, with 8 bases between. The CDR3 spans 15 residues. The CDR3: CASSYGQNYNSPLHF. CDR3 bases: TGTGCCAGCAGTTACGGCCAGAACTATAATTCACCCCTCCACTTT.

The sample holds a few counts of this clonotype. The gene calls are TRBV7-9 and TRBJ2-7; D might be TRBD1 or TRBD2, each matching 5 bases. Per germline, CDR1 SEHNR and CDR2 FQNEAQ (reference sequence). The CDR3 length is 14 residues. The V end was cut by 4 bases, the J end by 2 bases, with 12 bases between. DNA for the CDR3: TGTGCCAGCAGCTCCCGGGACCCAGCCTACGAGCAGTACGTC. As protein: CASSSRDPAYEQYV.

This clonotype was observed many times. The chain joins TRBV7-2 to TRBJ2-2, with 7 bases lining up with TRBD2. The germline CDR1 and CDR2 sequences are SGHTA and FQGNSA. The V and J ends lost 3 bases and 7 bases, in that order; junction bases with no gene match: 8. This CDR3 has 15 amino acids. The CDR3 sequence is CASSLRAGERGELFF. In DNA form, the CDR3 reads TGTGCCAGCAGCTTGAGGGCGGGGGAGCGCGGGGAGCTGTTTTTT.

This clonotype was seen more than once but under ten times. The J gene is TRBJ2-5, the V gene TRBV7-6; the D is unclear. There are 13 residues in the CDR3. Germline V gene sequence: CDR1 SGHVS, CDR2 FNYEAQ. V was shortened by 2 bases and J by 7 bases, with 11 bases between the two germline ends. The CDR3 reads CASSLPSPVTQYF. The CDR3 DNA reads TGTGCCAGCAGCTTACCCAGCCCGGTGACCCAGTACTTC.

This clonotype was seen only a few times. The chain links TRBV7-2 to TRBJ1-2; D is perhaps TRBD1 (6 bases). V gave up 5 bases and J gave up 7 bases, with 17 bases separating them. CDR3 length: 14 amino acids. CDR1 and CDR2 (germline): SGHTA, FQGNSA. This CDR3 is CASSPGVGLLGYTF. The CDR3 DNA sequence: TGTGCCAGCAGCCCAGGGGTAGGGCTGCTTGGCTACACCTTC.

This clonotype was seen a few times. This rearrangement joins TRBV5-5 to TRBJ2-7, with a weak D call TRBD1 (6 bases). The germline gives CDR1 SGHKS, CDR2 YYEKEE (reference sequence). Trimming removed 4 bases at V and 3 bases at J, with 14 bases between. The CDR3 consists of 14 residues. The CDR3 protein is CASSPDPGHYEQYV. The CDR3 DNA sequence: TGTGCCAGCAGCCCGGACCCGGGACACTACGAGCAGTACGTC.

This clonotype was detected only a few times. The rearrangement joins TRBV9 to TRBJ2-2; possible D gene TRBD1, 7 bases. The V end was cut by 2 bases, the J end by 3 bases, with 11 bases between. The CDR3 is made up of 15 amino acids. Germline V gene sequence: CDR1 SGDLS, CDR2 YYNGEE. In DNA, the CDR3 is TGTGCCAGCAGCGTTGGCAGGGGGGACACCGGGGAGCTGTTTTTT. Protein: CASSVGRGDTGELFF.

In its sample, this clonotype was seen a few times. The chain recombines TRBV11-2 with TRBJ2-3; 10 positions agree with TRBD2. Germline CDR1 SGHAT, CDR2 FQNNGV. V shed 4 bases and J 6 bases; nucleotides not matched to a gene: 7. CDR3 length: 15 residues. For the CDR3, the DNA is TGTGCCAGCAGCTACCAAGCGGGGGGGAGGGATACGCAGTATTTT. The encoded protein is CASSYQAGGRDTQYF.

Only a few counts were recorded for this clonotype. The chain links TRBV7-2 to TRBJ1-1; D gene unclear. The germline V and J ends were trimmed by 1 base and 12 bases, with 21 bases remaining between them. The CDR3 contains 15 residues. Germline CDR1 and CDR2: SGHTA and FQGNSA. The CDR3 loop reads CASSLEVTNALDPFF. CDR3 DNA: TGTGCCAGCAGCTTAGAAGTGACAAATGCGTTGGACCCTTTCTTT. Variable domain in full (rest from reference TRBV7-2 and TRBJ1-1): GAGVSQSPSNKVTEKGKDVELRCDPISGHTALYWYRQSLGQGLEFLIYFQGNSAPDKSGLPSDRFSAERTGGSVSTLTIQRTQQEDSAVYLCASSLEVTNALDPFFGQGTRLTVV.

V usage is TRBV5-4 and J usage is TRBJ2-6; weak D call: TRBD1 (5 bases). Germline V gene sequence: CDR1 SGHNT, CDR2 YYREEE (reference sequence). CDR3 length: 14 amino acids. With 1 base removed from V and 7 bases from J, the gap between germline ends came to 9 bases. CDR3 in DNA: TGTGCCAGCAGCTTGTATCAGGGTGCCAACGTCCTGACTTTC. Translation gives CASSLYQGANVLTF. Together with reference TRBV5-4 and TRBJ2-6, the CDR3 gives the full variable domain: ETGVTQSPTHLIKTRGQQVTLRCSSQSGHNTVSWYQQALGQGPQFIFQYYREEENGRGNFPPRFSGLQFPNYSSELNVNALELDDSALYLCASSLYQGANVLTFGAGSRLTVL.

Many counts were recorded for this clonotype. The genes are TRBV12-3 or TRBV12-4 and TRBJ2-5; D call uncertain. V lost 7 bases and J 5 bases, leaving 14 bases between the germline ends. There are 13 residues in the CDR3. CDR3 nucleotides: TGTGCCAGCAACACAGACCAGAGGGAGACCCAGTACTTC. The encoded protein is CASNTDQRETQYF.